This T cell receptor beta chain stems from a study of T cell repertoires in cytomegalovirus infection. The overall study: CMV infection together with matching HLA type was indicated by public TCR beta signatures.

CDR1 is LGHNT, CDR2 FRNRAP, per germline. V lost 7 bases and J lost 0, with 22 bases in between. The CDR3 sequence is 18 residues long. Each CDR3 protein gets one entry after TCRdb re-called the reads with MiXCR. The data show fewer than 550,000 distinct CDR3 sequences, about 15% seen once. Overall study findings and caveats: HLA-C-restricted CMV-specific TCR beta clonotypes prevailed in the ex vivo response.

At least ten counts were recorded for this clonotype. Its antigen is still unknown. This sequence joins TRBV12-5 and TRBJ1-5; TRBD1 is a possible D gene (5 bases). What was sequenced was CD8+ T cells from PBMCs. This clonotype was sampled from a human donor in good health (CMV status not recorded). Some clones in this sample may be carry-over from other donors' samples. The CDR3 coding sequence is TGTGCTAGTGACTTATCACGGGACGGCTATTTTAGCAATCAGCCCCAGCATTTT. This translates into CASDLSRDGYFSNQPQHF.